The next 32 T cell receptor beta chains were all read from a single sample in a study of blood T cell repertoires in COVID-19. The repertoire was sequenced with immunoSEQ multiplex PCR; TCRdb's copy has only in-frame clones and lacks some. Here the sample spans 250,000 to 400,000 clones, about 87% being singletons. Sequences were obtained from PBMCs or T cells enriched from blood (not recorded which). These receptors all stem from a young woman who had recovered from COVID-19.

The chain uses TRBV2 and TRBJ2-6, with TRBD1 matching over 7 bases. The CDR3 has 17 residues. Germline V gene data show CDR1 as SNHLY and CDR2 as FYNNEI. The trim removed 6 bases at V and 4 bases at J, leaving 12 bases unmatched. CDR3 bases: TGTGCCAGCAGAGGGGACAGAGGAGCTCCAGGGGCCAACGTCCTGACTTTC. Protein: CASRGDRGAPGANVLTF. Variable domain in full (rest from reference TRBV2 and TRBJ2-6): EPEVTQTPSHQVTQMGQEVILRCVPISNHLYFYWYRQILGQKVEFLVSFYNNEISEKSEIFDDQFSVERPDGSNFTLKIRSTKLEDSAMYFCASRGDRGAPGANVLTFGAGSRLTVL.

The chain carries TRBV5-1 and TRBJ2-2; D possibly corresponds to TRBD2 (5 bases). The ends were cut back, 1 base at V and 15 bases at J, with 16 bases in the middle. Germline CDR1 reads SGHRS; CDR2 reads YFSETQ. The CDR3 length is 13 residues. CDR3 sequence (DNA): TGCGCCAGCAGCTTGTCCCCTAGCTTGCTGGTGTTTTTT. Translating gives CASSLSPSLLVFF.

This clone was found a few times. This rearrangement joins TRBV6-1 to TRBJ1-6; 8 positions match TRBD1. The CDR3 is 16 amino acids. CDR1 is MNHNS, CDR2 SASEGT, per germline. V was pared by 3 bases and J by 7 bases, with 8 bases of the junction left unmatched. The chain's CDR3 is CASSEMTGQGNSPLHF. The CDR3 bases are TGTGCCAGCAGTGAGATGACCGGACAGGGAAATTCACCCCTCCACTTT.

The chain is built from TRBV28 and TRBJ1-5; possibly TRBD1 for D (6 bases). Germline V gene sequence: CDR1 MDHEN, CDR2 SYDVKM. Trimming stripped 3 bases from V and 6 bases from J, with 9 bases between. This CDR3 spans 13 amino acids. CDR3 protein: CASSFLGAQPQHF. In nucleotides, the CDR3 is TGTGCCAGCAGTTTTTTGGGGGCTCAGCCCCAGCATTTT.

The CDR3, as DNA: TGTGCCAGCAGCTTGGGCAGAGACGAGCAGTACTTC. Translated, it gives CASSLGRDEQYF. The chain uses TRBV7-9 and TRBJ2-7; no firm D call. There are 12 residues in the CDR3. V was pared by 3 bases and J by 5 bases, with 8 bases between. From germline, CDR1 is SEHNR and CDR2 FQNEAQ (reference sequence).

The gene calls are TRBV27 and TRBJ2-3, with TRBD2 identical over 11 bases. J lost 2 bases, V lost 5 bases, and 12 bases had no gene match. Germline V CDR1 and CDR2: MNHEY, SMNVEV (reference sequence). This CDR3 is built from 18 residues. The CDR3 region has the DNA TGTGCCAGCAGTCCTTTTAGGACTAGCGGGCTTTTCACAGATACGCAGTATTTT. It codes for CASSPFRTSGLFTDTQYF.

A single count supports this clone. The chain has TRBV2 and TRBJ1-1; the match to TRBD1 covers 7 bases. The CDR3 runs 15 residues. After removal of 2 bases from V and 4 bases from J, the junction contained 7 bases not matched to a gene. Germline lookup yields CDR1 SNHLY and CDR2 FYNNEI. The CDR3 coding sequence is TGTGCCAGCAGTGAAATTCCGGACAGGAGCACTGAAGCTTTCTTT. Its protein is CASSEIPDRSTEAFF.

This chain joins TRBV4-2 and TRBJ2-3, with D perhaps TRBD2 (5 bases). Between the trimmed V and J ends, which lost 5 bases and 5 bases, there was a span of 17 bases. Germline values: CDR1 LGHNA, CDR2 YNFKEQ. CDR3 length: 15 amino acids. CDR3 amino acids: CASSSVRLAGDTQYF. CDR3 nucleotides: TGTGCCAGCAGCTCCGTTAGGCTAGCCGGAGATACGCAGTATTTT.

This clone was detected a few times. The chain recombines TRBV9 with TRBJ1-5; 7 nucleotides agree with TRBD1. The V segment lost 0 bases and the J segment 2 bases; nucleotides outside the gene matches: 2. Germline-derived CDR1 and CDR2 are SGDLS and YYNGEE. This CDR3 is built from 15 residues. The CDR3 spells CASSVGGQGNQPQHF. The CDR3 DNA follows: TGTGCCAGCAGCGTAGGCGGACAGGGCAATCAGCCCCAGCATTTT.

This clone was counted once. The genes are TRBV4-1 and TRBJ2-3, with no clear D. Germline values: CDR1 MGHRA, CDR2 YSYEKL. Trimming took off 1 base at V and 7 bases at J, with 9 bases between the two ends. CDR3 length equals 13 residues. CDR3 sequence: CASSQVQAYTQYF. The CDR3 nucleotides read TGCGCCAGCAGCCAAGTTCAGGCCTATACGCAGTATTTT.

This chain uses TRBV9 with TRBJ1-2; perhaps TRBD1 as D (6 bases). The V and J ends lost 0 bases and 14 bases respectively, with 20 bases between them. This CDR3 region has 14 residues. Germline CDR1 reads SGDLS; CDR2 reads YYNGEE. The CDR3 protein is CASSVVNRAVGGTF. As DNA, the CDR3 is TGTGCCAGCAGCGTAGTTAACAGGGCGGTTGGGGGAACCTTC. Full variable domain (missing parts from reference TRBV9 and TRBJ1-2): DSGVTQTPKHLITATGQRVTLRCSPRSGDLSVYWYQQSLDQGLQFLIQYYNGEERAKGNILERFSAQQFPDLHSELNLSSLELGDSALYFCASSVVNRAVGGTFGSGTRLTVV.

This clone occurred a few times. The J gene is TRBJ1-2, the V gene TRBV5-5; 7 nucleotides agree with TRBD1. The ends lost 0 bases at V and 4 bases at J; junction bases unmatched: 3. The germline V gene encodes CDR1 SGHKS and CDR2 YYEKEE (reference sequence). The CDR3 runs 14 residues. CDR3 sequence: CASSLEGDSYGYTF. The CDR3 nucleotides are TGTGCCAGCAGCTTGGAGGGGGACAGCTATGGCTACACCTTC.

The rearrangement joins TRBV30 to TRBJ1-1; no firm D call. V lost 4 bases and J lost 11, with 11 bases in between. Germline-derived CDR1 and CDR2 are GTSNPN and SVGIG (reference sequence). The CDR3 length is 10 residues. The CDR3 loop reads CAWITRRAFF. The CDR3 DNA sequence: TGTGCCTGGATAACTCGGAGGGCTTTCTTT.

V gene TRBV7-3 combines with J gene TRBJ1-1, with no clear D. Looked up from germline, CDR1 is SGHTA and CDR2 is FQGTGA. The length of the CDR3 is 15 residues. The V gene lost 11 bases and the J gene lost 1 base, with 20 bases spanning the gap. The CDR3 DNA follows: TGTGCCTCCCAGGAGTACGGGAACCGGAACACTGAAGCTTTCTTT. It specifies CASQEYGNRNTEAFF.

The chain is built from TRBV30 and TRBJ1-1; 9 bases are a match to TRBD1. Trimming removed 5 bases from V and 11 bases from J; junction bases left unmatched: 3. CDR1 GTSNPN and CDR2 SVGIG come from the germline V gene (reference sequence). This CDR3 comprises 10 residues. DNA of the CDR3: TGTGCCTGGGGACAGGGGACGGCTTTCTTT. Translation: CAWGQGTAFF.

The chain recombines TRBV5-1 with TRBJ1-1; 9 nucleotides agree with TRBD1. V lost 4 bases, J lost 0 bases, and 16 bases stayed unmatched. This CDR3 is built from 19 residues. Germline assignment: CDR1 SGHRS and CDR2 YFSETQ. In DNA, the CDR3 is TGCGCCAGCAGCCCCCGTAGGAATGGACAGGGGTTTTTGAACACTGAAGCTTTCTTT. The encoded protein is CASSPRRNGQGFLNTEAFF.

This sequence joins TRBV28 and TRBJ2-1, with 11 bases lining up with TRBD1. CDR3 length equals 17 residues. Germline CDR1 MDHEN, CDR2 SYDVKM. Unmatched junction bases numbered 7, after V lost 1 base and J lost 5 bases. CDR3 coding DNA: TGTGCCAGCAGTTTATTTGCGGGACAGGGGGGGCACAATGAGCAGTTCTTC. Amino acid sequence: CASSLFAGQGGHNEQFF.

This chain links TRBV9 with TRBJ1-5; 10 positions agree with TRBD1. V lost 3 bases to trimming and J lost 7 bases; unmatched junction nucleotides: 7. Per the germline V gene, CDR1 is SGDLS and CDR2 is YYNGEE. This CDR3 is 15 amino acids long. The CDR3 DNA sequence: TGTGCCAGCAGCGCGGGACAGGGGCACGGACAGCCCCAGCATTTT. Its protein is CASSAGQGHGQPQHF.

CDR3 nucleotide sequence: TGCGCCAGCAGCAATTCTAGGAAGGGGTTCAATGAGCAGTTCTTC. Translating gives CASSNSRKGFNEQFF. The V call is TRBV5-1, the J call TRBJ2-1; D is perhaps TRBD1 (5 bases). The CDR3 consists of 15 residues. Germline V lookup: CDR1 SGHRS, CDR2 YFSETQ. With 4 bases removed from V and 6 bases from J, the gap between germline ends came to 17 bases.

The chain links TRBV7-6 to TRBJ1-3; 7 positions match TRBD1. The V gene's germline CDR1 is SGHVS and CDR2 FNYEAQ. This CDR3 spans 18 amino acids. Trimming cost V 5 bases and J 2 bases; bases outside gene matches: 15. This CDR3 is CASSLLLQGTAPGNTIYF. The DNA for the CDR3 is TGTGCCAGCAGCCTACTCCTACAGGGGACGGCCCCTGGAAACACCATATATTTT.

The rearrangement links TRBV6-5 to TRBJ1-2, with a possible D match to TRBD1 (5 bases). V lost 5 bases, J lost 8 bases, and 18 bases lay in between. Per germline, CDR1 MNHEY and CDR2 SVGAGI. The CDR3 is 14 residues long. The CDR3 sequence: CASSPAGVYNGYTF. The CDR3 nucleotides read TGTGCCAGCAGTCCAGCGGGGGTTTATAACGGCTACACCTTC.

This chain links TRBV12-3 or TRBV12-4 with TRBJ1-2; the D is unclear. V shed 6 bases and J shed 0 bases, with 8 bases lying between them. This CDR3 spans 13 amino acids. CDR3: CASSQSANYGYTF. CDR3 bases: TGTGCCAGCAGCCAATCAGCTAACTATGGCTACACCTTC.

The J gene is TRBJ1-2, the V gene TRBV4-2; the match to TRBD1 covers 8 bases. V shed 0 bases and J 0 bases; nucleotides not matched to a gene: 12. Germline V lookup: CDR1 LGHNA, CDR2 YNFKEQ. CDR3 length: 19 residues. This chain's CDR3 is CASSQDLRTGYKANYGYTF. CDR3 nucleotide sequence: TGTGCCAGCAGCCAAGATTTACGGACAGGGTATAAGGCTAACTATGGCTACACCTTC.

The CDR3 DNA reads as TGTGCCAGCAGTCCCGGGGTGGGGGGAAACACCATATATTTT. It codes for CASSPGVGGNTIYF. J is TRBJ1-3 and V is TRBV27, with unresolved D. This CDR3 has 14 residues. V was shortened by 5 bases and J by 4 bases, with 12 bases between the two germline ends. Germline CDR1 is MNHEY and CDR2 is SMNVEV (reference sequence).

V and J are TRBV5-1 and TRBJ2-5, with no clear D. CDR3 length: 14 amino acids. CDR1 is SGHRS, CDR2 YFSETQ, per germline. The germline V and J ends were trimmed by 3 bases and 2 bases, with 11 bases remaining between them. The CDR3 DNA follows: TGCGCCAGCAGCTCCGGCAGGTATCAAGAGACCCAGTACTTC. Translation: CASSSGRYQETQYF.

This chain links TRBV7-2 with TRBJ1-1; D may be TRBD1 (6 bases). The V and J ends lost 5 bases and 4 bases respectively, with 17 bases between them. This CDR3 has 15 residues. Germline V gives CDR1 SGHTA, CDR2 FQGNSA. CDR3 loop: CASSLSPQGRTEAFF. The DNA for the CDR3 is TGTGCCAGCAGCCTGTCACCACAGGGTCGCACTGAAGCTTTCTTT.

This clone was picked up one time. The chain employs TRBV2 and TRBJ1-2, with D perhaps matching TRBD1 (5 bases). Trimming pared 3 bases from V and 6 bases from J, leaving 17 bases between. The V gene's germline CDR1 is SNHLY and CDR2 FYNNEI. The CDR3 contains 15 residues. DNA of the CDR3: TGTGCCAGCAGTGATACACCGGGGGGGTATGATGGCTACACCTTC. This gives the protein CASSDTPGGYDGYTF.

The chain is built from TRBV6-6 and TRBJ2-1, with 9 nucleotides matching TRBD2. Looked up from germline, CDR1 is MNHNY and CDR2 is SVGAGI (reference sequence). The CDR3 sequence is 17 residues long. V was pared by 5 bases and J by 4 bases, with 12 bases of the junction left unmatched. Here the CDR3 reads CASSPGGRRGGYNEQFF. DNA of the CDR3: TGTGCCAGCAGTCCTGGGGGAAGGCGGGGGGGTTACAATGAGCAGTTCTTC.

The rearrangement joins TRBV6-2 or TRBV6-3 to TRBJ1-6; no clear D gene. CDR1 and CDR2 (germline): MNHEY, SVGEGT. Trimming pared 5 bases from V and 2 bases from J, leaving 7 bases between. CDR3 size: 14 residues. The DNA of the CDR3 is TGTGCCAGCAGTCAACACGCCTATAATTCACCCCTCCACTTT. Translating it yields CASSQHAYNSPLHF.

The chain carries TRBV2 and TRBJ1-6, with a tentative D call TRBD1 (5 bases). Germline CDR1 and CDR2: SNHLY and FYNNEI. V lost 6 bases and J lost 6, with 15 bases in between. The CDR3 runs 15 residues. The CDR3 DNA follows: TGTGCCAGCAGGGCCCAGGACACGGGTAATTCACCCCTCCACTTT. Its translation is CASRAQDTGNSPLHF.

The V call is TRBV9, the J call TRBJ2-7; the D gene is possibly TRBD2 (5 bases). This CDR3 comprises 11 residues. Germline CDR1 reads SGDLS; CDR2 reads YYNGEE. V lost 3 bases to trimming and J lost 9 bases, with 10 bases between them. CDR3 DNA: TGTGCCAGCAGCGACGGGGTAGTGCAGTACTTC. This encodes CASSDGVVQYF.

This chain links TRBV6-1 with TRBJ2-7; a possible D gene is TRBD2 (6 bases). The CDR3 extends over 14 amino acids. Germline V gene data show CDR1 as MNHNS and CDR2 as SASEGT. The ends were cut back, 1 base at V and 2 bases at J, with 9 bases in the middle. The CDR3 DNA is TGTGCCAGCAGTGAAGTGGGAGGAACCTACGAGCAGTACTTC. As protein: CASSEVGGTYEQYF.